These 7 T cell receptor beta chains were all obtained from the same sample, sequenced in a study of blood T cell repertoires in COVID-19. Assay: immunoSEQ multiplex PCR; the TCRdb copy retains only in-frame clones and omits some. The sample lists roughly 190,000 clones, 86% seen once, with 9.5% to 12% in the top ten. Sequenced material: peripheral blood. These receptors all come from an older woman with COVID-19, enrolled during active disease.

The CDR3 DNA reads TGTGCCAGCAGCTTAGACGGGGGAATTGGAGAAAAACTGTTTTTT. This encodes CASSLDGGIGEKLFF. This rearrangement joins TRBV7-9 to TRBJ1-4, with TRBD1 as a possible D gene (5 bases). The length of the CDR3 is 15 residues. From germline, CDR1 is SEHNR and CDR2 FQNEAQ (reference sequence). V was pared by 1 base and J by 8 bases, with 14 bases between. The complete variable domain, with remaining parts taken from reference TRBV7-9 and TRBJ1-4, reads DTGVSQNPRHKITKRGQNVTFRCDPISEHNRLYWYRQTLGQGPEFLTYFQNEAQLEKSRLLSDRFSAERPKGSFSTLEIQRTEQGDSAMYLCASSLDGGIGEKLFFGSGTQLSVL.

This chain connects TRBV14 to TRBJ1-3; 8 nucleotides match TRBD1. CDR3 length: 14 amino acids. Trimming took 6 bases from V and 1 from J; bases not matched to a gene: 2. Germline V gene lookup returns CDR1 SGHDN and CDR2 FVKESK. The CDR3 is CASRRQGSGNTIYF. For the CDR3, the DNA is TGTGCCAGCAGACGACAGGGGTCTGGAAACACCATATATTTT.

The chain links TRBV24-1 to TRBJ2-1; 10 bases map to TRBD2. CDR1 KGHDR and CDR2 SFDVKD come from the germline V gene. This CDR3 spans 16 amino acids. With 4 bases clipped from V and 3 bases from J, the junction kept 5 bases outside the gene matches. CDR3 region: CATSDQTSGIYNEQFF. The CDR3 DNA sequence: TGTGCCACCAGTGACCAAACTAGCGGGATCTACAATGAGCAGTTCTTC.

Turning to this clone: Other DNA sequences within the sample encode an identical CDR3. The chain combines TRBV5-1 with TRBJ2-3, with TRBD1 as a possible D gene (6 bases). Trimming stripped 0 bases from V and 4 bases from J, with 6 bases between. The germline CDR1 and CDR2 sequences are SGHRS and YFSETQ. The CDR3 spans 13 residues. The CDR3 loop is CASSLAGADTQYF. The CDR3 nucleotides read TGCGCCAGCAGCTTGGCAGGGGCAGATACGCAGTATTTT.

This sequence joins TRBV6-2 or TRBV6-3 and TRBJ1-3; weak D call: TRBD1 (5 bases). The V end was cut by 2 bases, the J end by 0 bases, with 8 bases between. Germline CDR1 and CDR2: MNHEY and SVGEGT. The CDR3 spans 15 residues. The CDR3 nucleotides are TGTGCCAGCAGTTACGACAGCAACTCTGGAAACACCATATATTTT. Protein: CASSYDSNSGNTIYF.

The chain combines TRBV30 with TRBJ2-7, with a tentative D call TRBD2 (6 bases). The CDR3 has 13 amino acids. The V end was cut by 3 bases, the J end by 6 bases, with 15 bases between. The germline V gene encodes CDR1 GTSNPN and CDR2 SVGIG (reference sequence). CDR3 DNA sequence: TGTGCCTGGAGGACAAAAGGAGGGGTCGAGCAGTACTTC. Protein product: CAWRTKGGVEQYF.

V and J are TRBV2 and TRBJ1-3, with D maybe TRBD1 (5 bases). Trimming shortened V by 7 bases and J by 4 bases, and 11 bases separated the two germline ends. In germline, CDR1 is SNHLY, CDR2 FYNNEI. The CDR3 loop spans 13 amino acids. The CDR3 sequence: CASMTVSGNTIYF. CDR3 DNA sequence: TGTGCCAGCATGACAGTTTCAGGAAACACCATATATTTT.